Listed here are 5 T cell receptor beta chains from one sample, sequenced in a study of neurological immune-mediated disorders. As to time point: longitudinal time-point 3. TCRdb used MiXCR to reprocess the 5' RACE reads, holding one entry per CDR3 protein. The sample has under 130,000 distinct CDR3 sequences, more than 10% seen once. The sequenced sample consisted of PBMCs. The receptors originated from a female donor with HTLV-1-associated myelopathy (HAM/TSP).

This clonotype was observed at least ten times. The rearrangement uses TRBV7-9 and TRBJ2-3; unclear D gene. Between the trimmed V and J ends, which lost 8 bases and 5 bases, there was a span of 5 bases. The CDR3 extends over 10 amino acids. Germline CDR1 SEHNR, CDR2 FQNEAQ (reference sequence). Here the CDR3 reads CASLGDTQYF. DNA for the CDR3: TGTGCCAGCTTAGGAGATACGCAGTATTTT. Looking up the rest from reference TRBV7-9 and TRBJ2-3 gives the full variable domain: DTGVSQNPRHKITKRGQNVTFRCDPISEHNRLYWYRQTLGQGPEFLTYFQNEAQLEKSRLLSDRFSAERPKGSFSTLEIQRTEQGDSAMYLCASLGDTQYFGPGTRLTVL.

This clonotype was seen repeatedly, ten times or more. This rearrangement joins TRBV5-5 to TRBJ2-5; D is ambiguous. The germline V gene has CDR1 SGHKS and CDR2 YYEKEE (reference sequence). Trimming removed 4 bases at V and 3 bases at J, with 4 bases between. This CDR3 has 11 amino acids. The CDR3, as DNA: TGTGCCAGCAGCCCCAAAGAGACCCAGTACTTC. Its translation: CASSPKETQYF.

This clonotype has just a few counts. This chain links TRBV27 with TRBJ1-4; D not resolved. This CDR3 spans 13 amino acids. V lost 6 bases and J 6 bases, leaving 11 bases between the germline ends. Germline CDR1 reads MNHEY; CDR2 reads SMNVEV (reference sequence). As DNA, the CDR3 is TGTGCCAGCAGAAGCGGAATACATGAAAAACTGTTTTTT. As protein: CASRSGIHEKLFF.

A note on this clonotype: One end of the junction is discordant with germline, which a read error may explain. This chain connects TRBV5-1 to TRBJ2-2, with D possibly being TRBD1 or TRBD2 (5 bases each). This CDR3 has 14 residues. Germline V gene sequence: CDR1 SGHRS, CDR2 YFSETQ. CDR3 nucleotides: TGCGCCAGCAGGTCGAGTTCAGGAACCGGGGCGCTGTTTTTT. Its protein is CASRSSSGTGALFF.

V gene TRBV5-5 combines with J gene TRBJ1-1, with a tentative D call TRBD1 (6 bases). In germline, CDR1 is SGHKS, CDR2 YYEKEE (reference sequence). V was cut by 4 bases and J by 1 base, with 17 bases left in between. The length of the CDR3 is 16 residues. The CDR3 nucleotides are TGTGCCAGCAGCCAGGGGAGAACACTTCCGAACACTGAAGCTTTCTTT. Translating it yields CASSQGRTLPNTEAFF. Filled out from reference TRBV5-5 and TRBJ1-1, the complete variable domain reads DAGVTQSPTHLIKTRGQQVTLRCSPISGHKSVSWYQQVLGQGPQFIFQYYEKEERGRGNFPDRFSARQFPNYSSELNVNALLLGDSALYLCASSQGRTLPNTEAFFGQGTRLTVV.